The present TCR beta chain was sequenced within a study of blood T cells in healthy people across ages. Next came a second PCR, run for about 6 to 11 cycles, which used a sample-barcoded 5' primer along with a J-beta primer mix. TCRdb re-called the 5' RACE reads with MiXCR, one entry per CDR3 protein. Found here are around 1,000,000 distinct CDR3 sequences, 35% to 40% of them singletons; the top ten hold approximately 14%. Germline CDR1 and CDR2: SGHAT and FQNNGV. The V end was cut by 3 bases, the J end by 0 bases, with 14 bases between. The CDR3 is 16 amino acids. Every sample yielded at least 6.5 million isolated PBMCs. Study-wide findings and caveats: Both naive CD4+ cell counts and diversity were greater in long-lived donors than in aged donors. Conclusively comparing naive with antigen-experienced cells was impossible with unsorted PBMCs.

Of note for this clonotype: The antigen remains undetermined.

The source is a man between 18 and 29 years old in good health. Sequencing was done on a sample of blood. The V gene is TRBV11-2, the J gene TRBJ2-5; D not certain. The CDR3 loop reads CASSLLWGRYQETQYF. CDR3 in DNA: TGTGCCAGCAGCTTGCTCTGGGGTCGGTACCAAGAGACCCAGTACTTC.